One T cell receptor (beta chain) is described in this entry. In germline, CDR1 is LNHDA, CDR2 SQIVND (reference sequence). The CDR3 has 19 amino acids. Unmatched junction bases numbered 13, after V lost 6 bases and J lost 1 base. This sample stems from a study of blood T cell repertoires in COVID-19. Turning to the study itself: T cells, B-cell-depleted T cells, or PBMCs provided the cDNA or gDNA that served as material.

Enrollment of patients from Seattle took place during active infection, with longitudinal follow-up. Authors' analysis steps: Amplification of reference gene primers was used by the study to estimate nucleated cell counts. TCRdb's table, derived via immunoSEQ multiplex PCR, lists solely in-frame clones and lacks some. That table is the source of V, J and clone size, and D and trimming were worked out from the DNA. The sample has under 95,000 clones; roughly nine tenths are singletons. The clonotype comes from a middle-aged man with COVID-19, enrolled during active disease. Sequencing was done on a sample of peripheral blood. The chain recombines TRBV19 with TRBJ2-7; 15 bases match TRBD2. The CDR3 is CASRPTGLAGGLGSYEQYF. In DNA form, the CDR3 reads TGTGCCAGTAGACCGACAGGACTAGCGGGAGGGCTGGGATCCTACGAGCAGTACTTC. The full variable domain, rest sourced from reference TRBV19 and TRBJ2-7, is DGGITQSPKYLFRKEGQNVTLSCEQNLNHDAMYWYRQDPGQGLRLIYYSQIVNDFQKGDIAEGYSVSREKKESFPLTVTSAQKNPTAFYLCASRPTGLAGGLGSYEQYFGPGTRLTVT.